Listed here is a single T cell receptor beta chain. What it binds is unknown. The TCR beta cDNA came from 5'RACE template switching with UMIs. TCRdb re-called the 5' RACE reads and gives one entry per CDR3 protein, without DNA. The ten most abundant clones cover under 20% of a sample with roughly 170,000 distinct CDR3 sequences. This sample is part of a study of T cells expressing NK-cell markers. About the study: There were seven HCMV-seropositive donors and one seronegative donor among the eight sequenced. Notes on the study in general: There were four donors in whom these clonotypes also led the CD3+CD56-NKG2C+ fraction. The share of CD8+ T cells held by dominant NKG2C+ clonotypes was about 1.0-7.5% in six donors.

Looked up from germline, CDR1 is SGHTA and CDR2 is FQGTGA. This CDR3 is 21 amino acids long. Sequenced: blood T cells: a sorted CD56 or NKG2C T cell subset, CD4+ or CD8+ T cells, or bulk PBMC T cells (not recorded which). The origin of this receptor is a woman between 18 and 70 years old in good health. This chain joins TRBV7-3 and TRBJ2-1; the TCRdb call, TRBD2, lacks DNA for checking. The CDR3 region is CASSSPRGGLDPPNSYNEQFF.